Presented here are 28 T cell receptor beta chains from one specimen sequenced in a study of blood T cell repertoires in COVID-19. Produced via immunoSEQ multiplex PCR; TCRdb's table is partial and in-frame only. The sample consists of 200,000 to 300,000 clones, about four fifths of them appearing once. The sequenced sample consisted of peripheral blood. All receptors derive from a woman between 18 and 30 years old with acute or convalescent COVID-19.

The genes are TRBV5-8 and TRBJ1-5; 7 positions match TRBD1. CDR1 is SGHTS and CDR2 is YDEGEE in the germline V gene. The CDR3 is 14 amino acids. Losses at the gene ends were 4 bases for V and 5 bases for J; bases not matched to a gene: 6. The CDR3, as DNA: TGTGCCAGCAGCCTCCGGACAGGTGATCAGCCCCAGCATTTT. This translates into CASSLRTGDQPQHF.

This chain connects TRBV28 to TRBJ2-3, with D perhaps TRBD2 (6 bases). The V and J ends lost 3 bases and 8 bases respectively, with 18 bases between them. Germline assignment: CDR1 MDHEN and CDR2 SYDVKM. The CDR3 length is 15 residues. CDR3 in amino acids: CASSFWSSDAVTQYF. In DNA form, the CDR3 reads TGTGCCAGCAGTTTTTGGTCTAGCGACGCAGTTACGCAGTATTTT. The variable domain in full, completed from reference TRBV28 and TRBJ2-3, reads DVKVTQSSRYLVKRTGEKVFLECVQDMDHENMFWYRQDPGLGLRLIYFSYDVKMKEKGDIPEGYSVSREKKERFSLILESASTNQTSMYLCASSFWSSDAVTQYFGPGTRLTVL.

This rearrangement joins TRBV7-3 to TRBJ2-6; TRBD1 aligns across 11 bases. Germline CDR1 reads SGHTA; CDR2 reads FQGTGA. The CDR3 has 17 residues. J lost 1 base, V lost 5 bases, and 4 bases had no gene match. In DNA, the CDR3 is TGTGCCAGCAGCCGGGACAGGGGGAGGTCTGGGGCCAACGTCCTGACTTTC. Its translation: CASSRDRGRSGANVLTF.

In its sample, this clone was seen once. CDR3 DNA sequence: TGCGCCAGCAGCCAAGACAGGGGAAAGGGGTATGGCTACACCTTC. This encodes CASSQDRGKGYGYTF. The rearrangement links TRBV4-3 to TRBJ1-2; maybe TRBD1 (6 bases). CDR1 is LGHNA and CDR2 is YSLEER in the germline V gene. The CDR3 extends over 15 amino acids. Trimming pared 0 bases from V and 5 bases from J, leaving 13 bases between.

CDR3 region: CASSPGQGLGDTEAFF. For the CDR3, the DNA is TGCGCCAGCAGCCCGGGACAGGGGCTAGGGGACACTGAAGCTTTCTTT. The V gene is TRBV5-1, the J gene TRBJ1-1; TRBD1 matches 10 bases. The length of the CDR3 is 16 residues. Germline V CDR1 and CDR2: SGHRS, YFSETQ. The V segment lost 4 bases and the J segment 3 bases; nucleotides outside the gene matches: 9.

The gene calls are TRBV3-1 (or the pseudogene TRBV3-2) and TRBJ1-1; D might be TRBD1 (6 bases). V gave up 2 bases and J gave up 5 bases, with 12 bases separating them. The CDR3 is made up of 14 amino acids. Germline V gene lookup returns CDR1 LGHDT and CDR2 YNNKEL (reference sequence). CDR3 nucleotide sequence: TGTGCCAGCAGCCAACAGGGGAGCGGAACTGAAGCTTTCTTT. It translates to CASSQQGSGTEAFF.

The rearrangement links TRBV18 to TRBJ1-2, with TRBD1 as a possible D gene (6 bases). From germline, CDR1 is KGHSH and CDR2 LQKENI. The V gene lost 3 bases and the J gene lost 8 bases, with 19 bases spanning the gap. This CDR3 spans 15 amino acids. This CDR3 is CASSPTDRIEVGYTF. In DNA form, the CDR3 reads TGTGCCAGCTCACCGACGGACAGAATAGAAGTAGGCTACACCTTC.

CDR3 coding DNA: TGTGCCAGCAGTTGGACAGGGGGTAACTATGGCTACACCTTC. Protein product: CASSWTGGNYGYTF. This chain connects TRBV6-5 to TRBJ1-2; 10 nucleotides match TRBD1. Germline V gives CDR1 MNHEY, CDR2 SVGAGI. The CDR3 length is 14 residues. J gave up 1 base and V 4 bases, and 0 bases lay outside the gene matches.

The chain carries TRBV7-2 and TRBJ1-6; no definite D call. Trimming removed 6 bases at V and 0 bases at J, with 9 bases between. CDR1 is SGHTA and CDR2 is FQGNSA in the germline V gene. The CDR3 runs to 15 residues. For the CDR3, the DNA is TGTGCCAGCAGACCTCCGAGCTCCTATAATTCACCCCTCCACTTT. Encoded protein: CASRPPSSYNSPLHF.

This chain links TRBV27 with TRBJ2-1, with 11 bases that match TRBD2. The CDR3 is 19 residues long. Trimming took 5 bases from V and 5 from J; bases not matched to a gene: 17. Germline CDR1 is MNHEY and CDR2 is SMNVEV (reference sequence). CDR3 in amino acids: CASSTWTSGSKWGDNEQFF. DNA for the CDR3: TGTGCCAGCAGTACGTGGACTAGCGGGTCAAAATGGGGAGACAATGAGCAGTTCTTC.

This chain joins TRBV11-3 and TRBJ2-7; D is uncertain. CDR1 and CDR2 from the germline V gene are SGHNT and YENEEA. The V end lost 2 bases, the J end lost 0 bases, and 11 bases lay between the germline ends. CDR3 size: 15 residues. CDR3 protein: CASSLSQKSSYEQYF. CDR3 in DNA: TGTGCCAGCAGCTTAAGTCAGAAAAGCTCCTACGAGCAGTACTTC.

The CDR3: CATSRGPQGSNSPLHF. The CDR3 bases are TGTGCCACCAGCAGAGGACCACAGGGGAGTAATTCACCCCTCCACTTT. This chain links TRBV15 with TRBJ1-6; 7 bases agree with TRBD1. V shed 1 base and J 6 bases; nucleotides not matched to a gene: 6. Germline V gene sequence: CDR1 LNHNV, CDR2 YYDKDF (reference sequence). The CDR3 extends over 16 amino acids.

The chain uses TRBV18 and TRBJ1-4, with 9 positions matching TRBD1. The CDR3 has 13 amino acids. V trimming: 6 bases; J trimming: 8 bases; junction bases outside the gene matches: 4. The germline gives CDR1 KGHSH, CDR2 LQKENI. CDR3 residues: CASSRTGVEKLFF. The CDR3, as DNA: TGTGCCAGCTCGCGGACAGGGGTCGAAAAACTGTTTTTT. Filled out from reference TRBV18 and TRBJ1-4, the complete variable domain reads NAGVMQNPRHLVRRRGQEARLRCSPMKGHSHVYWYRQLPEEGLKFMVYLQKENIIDESGMPKERFSAEFPKEGPSILRIQQVVRGDSAAYFCASSRTGVEKLFFGSGTQLSVL.

The chain couples TRBV14 to TRBJ2-1; TRBD2 might be the D (6 bases). Germline loops: CDR1 SGHDN, CDR2 FVKESK. Trimming removed 1 base from V and 5 bases from J, with 12 bases in between. The length of the CDR3 is 15 residues. CDR3 protein: CASSQVFGGNNEQFF. The CDR3, as DNA: TGTGCCAGCAGCCAAGTTTTTGGGGGGAACAATGAGCAGTTCTTC. Full variable domain (outside the CDR3, taken from reference TRBV14 and TRBJ2-1): EAGVTQFPSHSVIEKGQTVTLRCDPISGHDNLYWYRRVMGKEIKFLLHFVKESKQDESGMPNNRFLAERTGGTYSTLKVQPAELEDSGVYFCASSQVFGGNNEQFFGPGTRLTVL.

This clone was seen a handful of times. This chain joins TRBV30 and TRBJ1-5; unclear D gene. Germline V gives CDR1 GTSNPN, CDR2 SVGIG (reference sequence). V shed 0 bases and J shed 7 bases, with 13 bases lying between them. The CDR3 has 14 residues. CDR3 sequence (DNA): TGTGCCTGGAGTGTACGTATCGGGGTGCAGCCCCAGCATTTT. Translated: CAWSVRIGVQPQHF.

This clone occurred a few times. The chain couples TRBV4-3 to TRBJ2-1, with 7 positions matching TRBD1. The CDR3 spans 18 residues. In germline, CDR1 is LGHNA, CDR2 YSLEER. J gave up 4 bases and V 0 bases, and 12 bases lay outside the gene matches. The CDR3: CASSQDPKTGRIYNEQFF. For the CDR3, the DNA is TGCGCCAGCAGCCAAGATCCTAAGACAGGGAGAATTTACAATGAGCAGTTCTTC.

The CDR3, as DNA: TGCGCCAGCGGGACAGGTAACACCTACGAGCAGTACTTC. Protein product: CASGTGNTYEQYF. V is TRBV10-2 and J is TRBJ2-7; 8 nucleotides align to TRBD1. CDR1 and CDR2 from the germline V gene are WSHSY and SAAADI. The trim removed 8 bases at V and 2 bases at J, leaving 5 bases unmatched. This CDR3 has 13 amino acids.

Details on this clone: Other DNA sequences within the sample encode an identical CDR3. The chain carries TRBV15 and TRBJ2-5; D possibly corresponds to TRBD1 (6 bases). The germline V gene has CDR1 LNHNV and CDR2 YYDKDF (reference sequence). Trimming removed 3 bases at V and 1 base at J, with 12 bases between. The CDR3 covers 15 residues. The CDR3 DNA reads TGTGCCACCAGCAGGGGTCAGGGGATCCAAGAGACCCAGTACTTC. Its protein product is CATSRGQGIQETQYF. Drawing the rest from reference TRBV15 and TRBJ2-5, the complete variable domain is DAMVIQNPRYQVTQFGKPVTLSCSQTLNHNVMYWYQQKSSQAPKLLFHYYDKDFNNEADTPDNFQSRRPNTSFCFLDIRSPGLGDTAMYLCATSRGQGIQETQYFGPGTRLLVL.

The chain links TRBV15 to TRBJ1-1; a weak D match, TRBD1 (6 bases). Germline-derived CDR1 and CDR2 are LNHNV and YYDKDF (reference sequence). This CDR3 comprises 16 residues. The germline V and J ends were trimmed by 0 bases and 3 bases, with 14 bases remaining between them. The CDR3 nucleotides read TGTGCCACCAGCAGAGATCGGATGGGGGCCGACACTGAAGCTTTCTTT. It translates to CATSRDRMGADTEAFF.

The chain combines TRBV29-1 with TRBJ2-1; 12 bases fit TRBD2. The germline V gene encodes CDR1 SQVTM and CDR2 ANQGSEA. The ends lost 2 bases at V and 5 bases at J; junction bases unmatched: 19. This CDR3 is 20 amino acids long. The CDR3 nucleotides are TGCAGCGTTGAATTTCCCGCGAAAACTAGCGGGAGGCCTGGGAACAATGAGCAGTTCTTC. It yields the protein CSVEFPAKTSGRPGNNEQFF.

This chain links TRBV7-8 with TRBJ1-6; D not certain. Germline-derived CDR1 and CDR2 are SGHVS and FQNEAQ. V was pared by 4 bases and J by 9 bases, with 16 bases between. This CDR3 contains 15 residues. CDR3 sequence (DNA): TGTGCCAGCAGCTGGGCCAGTCGGATTGGTTCACCCCTCCACTTT. Translated, it gives CASSWASRIGSPLHF.

This clone was seen a few times. The rearrangement links TRBV6-2 or TRBV6-3 to TRBJ2-1, with D perhaps TRBD2 (6 bases). This CDR3 spans 15 amino acids. Germline V gives CDR1 MNHEY, CDR2 SVGEGT. The V end was cut by 2 bases, the J end by 7 bases, with 15 bases between. CDR3 sequence reads: CASSYRRSGWNEQFF. CDR3 nucleotide sequence: TGTGCCAGCAGTTACCGAAGAAGCGGGTGGAATGAGCAGTTCTTC.

This clone was seen at least ten times. V usage is TRBV6-4 and J usage is TRBJ2-1; TRBD2 aligns across 10 bases. V lost 0 bases and J lost 6; bases outside the gene matches: 5. Germline loops: CDR1 MRHNA, CDR2 SNTAGT. The CDR3 extends over 16 amino acids. The CDR3 region is CASSDSPSGRGNEQFF. In nucleotides, the CDR3 is TGTGCCAGCAGTGACTCTCCTAGCGGGAGAGGCAATGAGCAGTTCTTC.

This clone showed up just a few times. The V and J genes are TRBV14 and TRBJ2-1; 7 nucleotides line up with TRBD1. With 1 base clipped from V and 5 bases from J, the junction kept 5 bases outside the gene matches. CDR1 SGHDN and CDR2 FVKESK come from the germline V gene. The CDR3 contains 15 residues. The CDR3: CASSQGDRVHNEQFF. As DNA, the CDR3 is TGTGCCAGCAGCCAAGGTGACAGGGTCCACAATGAGCAGTTCTTC. Looking up the rest from reference TRBV14 and TRBJ2-1 gives the full variable domain: EAGVTQFPSHSVIEKGQTVTLRCDPISGHDNLYWYRRVMGKEIKFLLHFVKESKQDESGMPNNRFLAERTGGTYSTLKVQPAELEDSGVYFCASSQGDRVHNEQFFGPGTRLTVL.

The chain joins TRBV15 to TRBJ2-7; 8 nucleotides match TRBD1. Germline V lookup: CDR1 LNHNV, CDR2 YYDKDF (reference sequence). V lost 3 bases, J lost 4 bases, and 8 bases stayed unmatched. The length of the CDR3 is 15 residues. The DNA for the CDR3 is TGTGCCACCAGCAGGGGGGCAGGGGGCAGGTACGAGCAGTACTTC. It specifies CATSRGAGGRYEQYF.

The chain carries TRBV2 and TRBJ2-6; perhaps TRBD1 as D (6 bases). The CDR3 extends over 16 amino acids. Per the germline V gene, CDR1 is SNHLY and CDR2 is FYNNEI. V gave up 5 bases and J gave up 2 bases, with 13 bases separating them. The CDR3 loop is CASSIRGRAGANVLTF. The CDR3 DNA is TGTGCCAGCAGTATTAGGGGGAGAGCTGGGGCCAACGTCCTGACTTTC.

This sequence joins TRBV21-1 and TRBJ2-3; TRBD2 was called by the table and not checked on the DNA. TRBV21-1 is a documented pseudogene. The CDR3 is 16 amino acids. CDR3 nucleotides: TGTGCCAGCAGCCCACCTAGCGGGAGGGCCCGGGATACGCAGTATTTT. It yields the protein CASSPPSGRARDTQYF.

The chain combines TRBV4-3 with TRBJ1-2, with 8 nucleotides matching TRBD1. This CDR3 contains 17 residues. Per germline, CDR1 LGHNA and CDR2 YSLEER. Losses at the gene ends were 4 bases for V and 7 bases for J; bases not matched to a gene: 17. CDR3 sequence: CASSRGARARGLSGYTF. For the CDR3, the DNA is TGCGCCAGCAGCCGCGGGGCAAGGGCCAGGGGGCTATCTGGCTACACCTTC.